Here is one T cell receptor beta chain with its context. The identical CDR3 is also encoded by other nucleotide sequences in the sample. This record belongs to a study of blood T cell repertoires in COVID-19. Study details: The origin of the acute and convalescent COVID-19 samples was the United States, Italy and Spain. Sources were T cells, B-cell-depleted T cells, or PBMCs; the material itself was cDNA or gDNA.

In the study's own analysis: It was from reference gene primer amplification that nucleated cell counts were estimated. Sequenced by immunoSEQ multiplex PCR; TCRdb stores in-frame clones only, minus some. V, J and clone size reflect that table, while D and trimming were determined from the DNA. The data hold approximately 120,000 clones, with over 75% observed a single time. The TCR originated in a man aged 50-60 years with acute or convalescent COVID-19. The sample comprised peripheral blood.

CDR3 DNA: TGTGCCAGCTCATTGAGAGCTTATGGCTACACCTTC. It specifies CASSLRAYGYTF. The chain recombines TRBV18 with TRBJ1-2; D is ambiguous. Germline CDR1 is KGHSH and CDR2 is LQKENI. The CDR3 runs 12 residues. Trimming pared 5 bases from V and 5 bases from J, leaving 9 bases between.